This TCR beta chain is from a study of regulatory T cells in long-lasting Graves disease (TCRdb year 2021). Study-wide context: Patients with newly diagnosed Graves' disease had been on antithyroid drugs for under 3 months. TCR sequencing covered 13 persistent and 20 newly diagnosed Graves' disease patients, 33 samples in total. The study took place in China and was registered as a clinical trial. Peripheral blood TCR sequencing and RNA sequencing compared persistent Graves' disease patients with newly diagnosed Graves' disease patients.

The library relied on multiplex PCR. Sequencing was performed on an Illumina HiSeq 4000. CDR3 regions were amplified by Arm-PCR with iRepertoire HTBI primers to construct TCR beta libraries. Before sequencing, the PCR products went through gel purification. Processing in the source paper ran as follows. Gene usage analysis of CDR3 amino acid clonotypes relied on the roughly 64 TRBV and around 14 TRBJ segments identified across samples. COPE and FqMerger were used to merge filtered high-quality paired reads into contigs. BLAST was used to align contigs to IMGT TRBV, TRBD and TRBJ reference genes, and CDR3 was defined according to IMGT. Highly expanded clones were defined as clonotypes with a frequency above 0.1%. Repertoire diversity was measured by Shannon entropy, and V-J evenness by the Gini coefficient. Public clonotypes were defined as clonotypes shared by more than one individual. The public reads were quality trimmed at Q25 with fastp and then assembled into clones with MiXCR by TCRdb, keeping productive beta chains. All rows with the same CDR3 protein become a single entry with the most common DNA and genes. The V and J calls and clone size are TCRdb's, not the authors'. This sample lists about 430,000 distinct CDR3 sequences; 15% were detected once. Over 7% of the sample goes to the ten largest clones.

Unmatched junction bases come to 9, with V trimmed by 3 bases and J by 4 bases. The CDR3, from cysteine to phenylalanine, totals 15 residues. Solely the CDR3 DNA is kept, with 45 bases framed from the first base. For CDR1 and CDR2, the germline V gene lists KGHSH and LQKENI. Sample time point, as interpreted from the label and publication: newly diagnosed GD, antithyroid drugs for less than 3 months. For both TCR sequencing and RNA sequencing, RNA was extracted from PBMCs using TRIzol. The diagnosis of Graves' disease was made according to American Thyroid Association guidelines. Patients were recruited from an endocrinology department in Xi'an, China. From each patient, roughly 9 milliliters of peripheral blood was collected into an EDTA anticoagulant tube. Ficoll Paque Plus density gradient separation was used to isolate PBMCs, and no additional T cell sorting was done. An Agilent 2100 Bioanalyzer and agarose gel were used to check RNA quality, and a NanoDrop 2000 was used to measure RNA concentration.

Overall study results and their limits: The authors acknowledged the small sample size as a limitation that may reduce accuracy. Patients with persistent disease shared more public clonotypes (around 2,700) than newly diagnosed patients did (about 1,000). Compared with newly diagnosed patients, persistent Graves' disease patients had lower TCR Shannon entropy and fewer highly expanded clones, which suggests clonal expansion. Persistent disease showed preferential use of TRBV28, TRBJ1-2 and TRBJ2-5, whereas newly diagnosed disease favored TRBV20-1 and TRBJ2-1. Because the primary lesion, thyroid tissue, could not be accessed, the study looked at peripheral blood alone. Only the TCR beta chain was sequenced and analyzed.

As regards this clonotype: Its specific antigen is unknown. One base away there is no much larger clone; base qualities are not given.

A further study also used this sample, focusing on T cells in Graves' hyperthyroidism and ophthalmopathy. As described in the second report: Graves' hyperthyroidism was defined as stable when no progression to ophthalmopathy occurred over 18 months of follow-up. Hyperthyroidism patients were newly diagnosed, had a disease duration of under 2 months, and were aged 18 to 65 years. Patients with uncontrolled infections, other autoimmune diseases, pregnancy or lactation were excluded. Clinical symptoms, serum thyroxine and TRAb, thyroid ultrasound, and orbital computed tomography formed the basis for the diagnoses. The first round of RT-PCR for the TCR CDR3 was performed with the HTBI primer set and the Qiagen OneStep RT-PCR kit. Most expanded thyroid clonotypes (frequency above 0.001) were also detected in blood, a finding suggesting that blood repertoires may reflect thyroid immune responses. A model built on a 13 V-J signature distinguished ophthalmopathy from stable hyperthyroidism, reaching 87.88% sensitivity and around 81% specificity in cross-validation and 80%/75% in testing. In validation, the model predicted progression to ophthalmopathy with around 71% sensitivity and around 72% specificity, a median of around six months before onset. To identify TCR V-J signatures that set the groups apart, the researchers used a discovery cohort of 100 patients, made up of 43 with Graves' ophthalmopathy and some 58 with stable Graves' hyperthyroidism. Prospective prediction of ophthalmopathy was tested in an independent validation cohort consisting of 18 hyperthyroidism patients and some 17 patients who later progressed to ophthalmopathy. The approximately 100 discovery patients were randomly split 7:3 into training and test sets. In addition, the study compared T-cell repertoires in thyroid tissue and in blood from five or six Graves' hyperthyroidism patients. After sampling, hyperthyroidism patients received methimazole starting at 30 mg daily, and ophthalmopathy patients received high-dose intravenous methylprednisolone. The libraries were constructed in a second round of multiplex PCR and then size-selected and purified. Libraries were sequenced paired-end with 100 bp reads on an Illumina HiSeq2000. Raw data were processed with SOAPnuke, discarding reads with adapters, uncalled bases, mean Phred below 15, or no exact constant-primer or identifier match. High-quality paired reads were merged using COPE v1.2.5, and each unique nucleotide sequence was defined as a clonotype. Clonotypes were aligned to IMGT TRBV, TRBD and TRBJ reference segments using MiTCR v1.1. Analysis was restricted to V-J combinations with a frequency above 0.0001, which covered 99% to 99.2% of repertoires. A TCS score was defined as the ratio between F50 (clonal expansion) and ExV (chaos), using BLOSUM62-based TCRdist between CDR3 peptides within each V-J. Welch's t-statistics and random forest reduced 500 to 550 V-J features to roughly 13, which were used in a naive Bayes classifier (R e1071). No statistical method was used to fix the sample size in advance, and group allocation was not hidden from the investigators. The paper reports TCR Vbeta CDR3 sequencing of 130 to 150 peripheral blood samples: 43 ophthalmopathy, about 75 hyperthyroidism and around 17 progressor patients.

Rearrangement joined TRBV18 to TRBJ2-7, with 7 middle bases fitting TRBD2. The sequence was obtained from a woman aged 40 to 55 with Graves disease. Donor details come from another sample of the same person, matched by shared clones. The input for sequencing was peripheral blood mononuclear cells (PBMCs), taken at new diagnosis, from a patient treated with antithyroid drugs. The sequence in DNA is TGTGCCAGCTCACCCCCCCCAGCGGGAACTTACGAGCAGTACTTC. Protein translation: CASSPPPAGTYEQYF.